These 7 T cell receptor beta chains originate from one sample sequenced in a study of blood T cell repertoires in COVID-19. The protocol was immunoSEQ multiplex PCR, while the TCRdb copy is restricted to in-frame clones and leaves out a portion. The table lists hundreds of thousands of clones, 84% of them singletons. What was sequenced was peripheral blood. Source of these receptors: a man aged 30 to 39 with active or convalescent COVID-19.

V gene TRBV28 combines with J gene TRBJ2-3; the match to TRBD2 covers 8 bases. Germline CDR1 is MDHEN and CDR2 is SYDVKM. The CDR3 length is 15 residues. The junction had 7 bases not matched to a gene; V was cut back by 5 bases and J by 3 bases. The CDR3 coding sequence is TGTGCCAGCAGTCCGCGGGGGGCCAAAACAGATACGCAGTATTTT. Amino acids: CASSPRGAKTDTQYF.

The chain links TRBV10-1 to TRBJ2-5; D is ambiguous. The ends were cut back, 5 bases at V and 3 bases at J, with 13 bases in the middle. Germline V gene sequence: CDR1 WNHNN, CDR2 SYGVQD (reference sequence). The CDR3 runs 14 residues. The CDR3 nucleotides read TGCGCCAGCAGTAAGCAAGCTCTCAAAGAGACCCAGTACTTC. It yields the protein CASSKQALKETQYF.

The chain links TRBV7-9 to TRBJ1-3; weak D call: TRBD1 (5 bases). V lost 4 bases, J lost 4 bases, and 8 bases lay in between. This CDR3 has 13 amino acids. Germline CDR1 and CDR2: SEHNR and FQNEAQ (reference sequence). Here the CDR3 DNA reads TGTGCCAGCAGCTGGGGCGTGGGAAACACCATATATTTT. Translating gives CASSWGVGNTIYF.

The chain has TRBV11-3 and TRBJ2-7, with D perhaps TRBD2 (6 bases). The ends were cut back, 2 bases at V and 3 bases at J, with 11 bases in the middle. Germline V gene data show CDR1 as SGHNT and CDR2 as YENEEA. The length of the CDR3 is 14 residues. CDR3 DNA sequence: TGTGCCAGCAGCTTATCTGGTAGCGGCTACGAGCAGTACTTC. It encodes CASSLSGSGYEQYF.

The chain carries TRBV14 and TRBJ2-4, with 7 bases that match TRBD1. From germline, CDR1 is SGHDN and CDR2 FVKESK. With 4 bases clipped from V and 0 bases from J, the junction kept 15 bases outside the gene matches. The CDR3 runs 19 residues. The CDR3 nucleotides read TGTGCCAGCAGCCCGGGACAGATTTTCACCACGGTAGCCAAAAACATTCAGTACTTC. This encodes CASSPGQIFTTVAKNIQYF.

This clone has just a few counts. The chain combines TRBV7-9 with TRBJ1-1; D unclear. CDR1 is SEHNR and CDR2 is FQNEAQ in the germline V gene (reference sequence). CDR3 length: 14 residues. Trimming pared 3 bases from V and 8 bases from J, leaving 16 bases between. The CDR3 sequence: CASSFMGAPGEAFF. CDR3 coding DNA: TGTGCCAGCAGCTTCATGGGCGCCCCGGGGGAAGCTTTCTTT.

V gene TRBV21-1 combines with J gene TRBJ1-2. TRBV21-1 is listed as a pseudogene. The CDR3 extends over 19 amino acids. CDR3 coding DNA: TGTGCCAGCAGCAAAGGTTCGCGCGGATGGCCTAGTCCTAACTATGGCTACACCTTC. Amino acid sequence: CASSKGSRGWPSPNYGYTF.